Included here is one T cell receptor beta chain sequence, with context. Donors were systemically healthy Caucasian individuals from Russia aged roughly 6 to 100 years. This sample was taken from a study of blood T cells in healthy people across ages. Next came a second PCR, run for roughly 6 to 11 cycles, which used a sample-barcoded 5' primer along with a J-beta primer mix. Each CDR3 protein gets one entry after TCRdb re-called the 5' RACE reads with MiXCR. The sample has over 700,000 distinct CDR3 sequences, 20% to 25% seen once. The CDR3 runs 18 residues. Germline V gene data show CDR1 as KGHDR and CDR2 as SFDVKD. V lost 1 base to trimming and J lost 1 base, with 17 bases between them. This sample was also put to use in a study of T cells of mothers and their children. From that paper: There were over 8.5 million TCR beta CDR3 reads from each mother and around 2.9 million from each child. Regardless of relatedness, pairs show thymic selection shaping TCR recombination output in a similar manner.

The rearrangement joins TRBV24-1 to TRBJ2-3; D perhaps matches TRBD2 (6 bases). The sequence derives from a boy aged 5-17 years in good health. The sequenced material came from blood. The CDR3, as DNA: TGTGCCACCAGTGATTTTCAAGGAGGTAGCGGACGCACAGATACGCAGTATTTT. Its protein is CATSDFQGGSGRTDTQYF.